What follows is one T cell receptor (beta chain) and its context. Its target is unknown. These data are taken from a study of monozygotic twins with inflammatory bowel disease. Study-wide points: IBD patients exhibited fewer clonotypes shared with other individuals than healthy twins, particularly with disease activity.

cDNA synthesis was performed in eight separate reactions for each sample. TCRdb re-called the 5' RACE reads and shows each CDR3 protein once, DNA omitted. This table lists about 210,000 distinct CDR3 sequences. Germline CDR1 reads SGHRS; CDR2 reads YFSETQ. CDR3 length: 18 amino acids. Input material: blood. This chain joins TRBV5-1 and TRBJ2-7; the D call from TCRdb, TRBD2, cannot be confirmed without DNA. This TCR derives from a human donor with ulcerative colitis or Crohn's disease, or a healthy co-twin of an affected twin (not recorded which). CDR3 sequence: CASSLVYGRDLRSDEQYF.